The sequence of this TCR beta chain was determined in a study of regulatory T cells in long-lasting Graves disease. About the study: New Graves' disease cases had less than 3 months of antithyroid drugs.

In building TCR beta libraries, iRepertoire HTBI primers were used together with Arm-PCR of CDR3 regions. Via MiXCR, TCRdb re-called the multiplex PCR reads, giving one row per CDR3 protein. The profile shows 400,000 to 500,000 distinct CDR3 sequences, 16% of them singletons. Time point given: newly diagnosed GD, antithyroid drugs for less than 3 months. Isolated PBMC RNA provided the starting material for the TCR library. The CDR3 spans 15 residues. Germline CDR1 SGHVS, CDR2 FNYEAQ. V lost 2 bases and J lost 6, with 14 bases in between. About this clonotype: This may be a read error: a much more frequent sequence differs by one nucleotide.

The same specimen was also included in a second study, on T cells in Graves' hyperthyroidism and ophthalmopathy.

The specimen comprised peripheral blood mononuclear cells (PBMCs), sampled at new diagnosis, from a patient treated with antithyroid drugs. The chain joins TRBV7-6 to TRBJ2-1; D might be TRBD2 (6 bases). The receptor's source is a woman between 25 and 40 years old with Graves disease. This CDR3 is CASSLNAGMGNEQFF. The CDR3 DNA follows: TGTGCCAGCAGCTTAAATGCGGGAATGGGCAATGAGCAGTTCTTC.